The clone carrying this T cell receptor beta chain was observed once. Sequencing was performed with immunoSEQ multiplex PCR; in TCRdb, only in-frame clones are kept and a portion is missing. The table lists roughly 300,000 clones, roughly nine tenths of them singletons. This specimen belongs to a study of Ad26.COV2.S vaccination and SARS-CoV-2 variants. Looking at the study overall: Recipients of Ad26.COV2.S got it intramuscularly, once or twice 56 days apart.

The length of the CDR3 is 12 residues. CDR1 is PRHDT and CDR2 is FYEKMQ in the germline V gene (reference sequence). The V end was cut by 2 bases, the J end by 10 bases, with 9 bases between. As for treatment: 15 to 20 received Ad26.COV2.S at low or high dose, single or two shots; about 5 received placebo; per-sample allocation not given. Day 63 following the first vaccine or placebo injection was when the samples were taken. This sequence was found in a person aged 18-60 years who received the Ad26.COV2.S COVID-19 vaccine or a placebo. This chain joins TRBV13 and TRBJ2-1; D is uncertain. The sequencing used peripheral blood, collected in a trial of Ad26.COV2.S vaccine versus placebo. This CDR3 is CASSLRAEEQFF. The CDR3, as DNA: TGTGCCAGCAGCTTAAGGGCGGAAGAGCAGTTCTTC.